The next 2 T cell receptor beta chains were all read from a single sample in a study of cytomegalovirus exposure and HLA in healthy donors. With 60 Vbeta and 13 Jbeta primers, the PCR was carried out. Generated by immunoSEQ multiplex PCR, the TCRdb table keeps only in-frame clones and is missing some. The data show some 120,000 clones, approximately 70% seen once. Sequencing was done on a sample of PBMCs. Every receptor here comes from a man between 60 and 75 years old in good health and CMV-seropositive.

As concerns this clone: The junction does not match germline at one end; this may be a read error. The gene calls are TRBV7-7 and TRBJ2-5; 9 bases match TRBD1. The length of the CDR3 is 13 residues. Germline CDR1 is SSHAT and CDR2 is FNYEAQ (reference sequence). The CDR3 sequence: CASSSDRGKTQYF. DNA of the CDR3: TGTGCTAGCAGCAGTGACAGGGGGAAGACCCAGTACTTC.

The genes are TRBV27 and TRBJ1-1; D possibly corresponds to TRBD1 (6 bases). Germline values: CDR1 MNHEY, CDR2 SMNVEV (reference sequence). The CDR3 sequence is 13 residues long. Trimming took off 8 bases at V and 7 bases at J, with 17 bases between the two ends. The CDR3 loop is CASRGTGTGEAFF. The CDR3 DNA sequence: TGTGCCAGCCGGGGAACAGGGACGGGTGAAGCTTTCTTT.